This passage covers 24 T cell receptor beta chains from one sample sequenced in a study of blood T cells in healthy people across ages. Alongside a J-beta primer mix, a sample-barcoded 5' primer served in a second PCR lasting about 7 to 11 cycles. Each CDR3 protein is one row after TCRdb ran MiXCR on the 5' RACE reads. The table has 600,000 to 900,000 distinct CDR3 sequences, about a quarter seen once. The sample was also reused in another study, on T cells of mothers and their children.

The sequenced material came from blood. The receptor source for this set is a boy aged 10-17 years in good health.

This clonotype came up a few times. V gene TRBV12-3 or TRBV12-4 combines with J gene TRBJ1-1, with D perhaps matching TRBD1 (5 bases). This CDR3 has 12 amino acids. V lost 3 bases, J lost 6 bases, and 8 bases lay in between. DNA for the CDR3: TGTGCCAGCAGTTTTGGGGGGGCTGAAGCTTTCTTT. The encoded protein is CASSFGGAEAFF.

Only a few counts were recorded for this clonotype. This chain joins TRBV5-1 and TRBJ2-5; the D gene is possibly TRBD2 (6 bases). The germline V and J ends were trimmed by 4 bases and 1 base, with 20 bases remaining between them. This CDR3 is 17 amino acids long. Germline loops: CDR1 SGHRS, CDR2 YFSETQ. The CDR3 reads CASSNSWRGSTQETQYF. In DNA, the CDR3 is TGCGCCAGCAGCAACTCTTGGAGGGGATCTACCCAAGAGACCCAGTACTTC.

This chain connects TRBV7-8 to TRBJ2-5; possibly TRBD1 for D (6 bases). Trimming stripped 5 bases from V and 5 bases from J, with 15 bases between. The CDR3 extends over 14 amino acids. CDR1 and CDR2 from the germline V gene are SGHVS and FQNEAQ. CDR3 sequence: CASSGPRGGETQYF. The CDR3 coding sequence is TGTGCCAGCAGCGGCCCCAGGGGCGGGGAGACCCAGTACTTC.

The V call is TRBV9, the J call TRBJ1-2; D uncertain. The CDR3 runs 14 residues. Per germline, CDR1 SGDLS and CDR2 YYNGEE. The germline V and J ends were trimmed by 0 bases and 14 bases, with 20 bases remaining between them. The CDR3 spells CASSVVVGQTLLTF. CDR3 coding DNA: TGTGCCAGCAGCGTAGTAGTCGGGCAGACGCTATTAACCTTC. The full variable domain, in which reference TRBV9 and TRBJ1-2 provide the parts outside the CDR3, is DSGVTQTPKHLITATGQRVTLRCSPRSGDLSVYWYQQSLDQGLQFLIQYYNGEERAKGNILERFSAQQFPDLHSELNLSSLELGDSALYFCASSVVVGQTLLTFGSGTRLTVV.

CDR3 DNA sequence: TGTGCCAGCAGTTATCGAGGAGATGGCTACACCTTC. Translating gives CASSYRGDGYTF. This sequence joins TRBV6-5 and TRBJ1-2; unclear D gene. V lost 3 bases and J 6 bases, leaving 8 bases between the germline ends. Germline lookup yields CDR1 MNHEY and CDR2 SVGAGI. CDR3 size: 12 residues.

The rearrangement links TRBV2 to TRBJ2-5; D perhaps matches TRBD1 (5 bases). Matching the DNA end better, TRBJ2-7 makes the J call doubtful. The CDR3 totals 14 residues. CDR1 and CDR2 (germline): SNHLY, FYNNEI. CDR3 protein: CASSEQAGSYEQYF. The CDR3 nucleotides are TGTGCCAGCAGTGAACAAGCAGGGTCCTACGAGCAGTACTTC.

This clonotype was recorded a few times. The V call is TRBV18, the J call TRBJ1-2; D is uncertain. Germline CDR1 KGHSH, CDR2 LQKENI. CDR3 length: 16 amino acids. Deletions cut 1 base from V and 6 bases from J, with 18 bases between. CDR3 bases: TGTGCCAGCTCACCACGCGTGGATGGGTTAAACGATGGCTACACCTTC. Translated, it gives CASSPRVDGLNDGYTF.

The chain employs TRBV5-5 and TRBJ2-4; D may correspond to TRBD1 or TRBD2 (5 bases each). The CDR3 extends over 17 amino acids. Per the germline V gene, CDR1 is SGHKS and CDR2 is YYEKEE (reference sequence). Trimming took 4 bases from V and 6 from J, leaving 23 bases between them. CDR3 sequence: CASSLTRDPFGGNIQYF. CDR3 bases: TGTGCCAGCAGCCTGACCAGGGACCCCTTTGGGGGAAACATTCAGTACTTC.

For this clonotype: A much larger clone differs by one base, so this may be a read error. The V and J genes are TRBV5-1 and TRBJ2-5; tentative D call: TRBD2 (5 bases). This CDR3 comprises 14 residues. Germline loops: CDR1 SGHRS, CDR2 YFSETQ. The CDR3 DNA is TGCGCCAGCAGCTTAGTGAGCGGTCAAGAGGCCCAGTACTTC. It yields the protein CASSLVSGQEAQYF.

This clonotype was counted a few times. This chain connects TRBV10-2 to TRBJ2-4; 7 nucleotides align to TRBD2. Germline V gene lookup returns CDR1 WSHSY and CDR2 SAAADI. This CDR3 has 17 residues. With V trimmed by 4 bases and J by 0 bases, 9 bases remained unmatched. This CDR3 is CASSGPGGRIAKNIQYF. The CDR3 coding sequence is TGCGCCAGCAGTGGCCCGGGGGGAAGAATAGCCAAAAACATTCAGTACTTC.

This clonotype was counted only a few times. The chain couples TRBV5-1 to TRBJ2-5; possibly TRBD2 for D (7 bases). Deletions cut 4 bases from V and 5 bases from J, with 18 bases between. Germline V gene sequence: CDR1 SGHRS, CDR2 YFSETQ. This CDR3 is 15 amino acids long. CDR3 DNA: TGCGCCAGCAGCCCTGCTGGGGGGGGCATCGAGACCCAGTACTTC. This codes for CASSPAGGGIETQYF.

The chain employs TRBV11-3 and TRBJ2-5; D is possibly TRBD2 (6 bases). Germline lookup yields CDR1 SGHNT and CDR2 YENEEA. V lost 2 bases and J lost 1, with 14 bases in between. This CDR3 contains 16 residues. CDR3 residues: CASSLKRHGGQETQYF. The CDR3 DNA reads TGTGCCAGCAGCTTAAAAAGGCACGGGGGCCAAGAGACCCAGTACTTC.

This clonotype was counted between two and nine times. CDR3 in amino acids: CASSDAGSYEQYF. CDR3 nucleotides: TGTGCCAGCAGTGACGCAGGGAGCTACGAGCAGTACTTC. The chain links TRBV2 to TRBJ2-7, with D possibly called TRBD1 or TRBD2 (5 bases each). Per the germline V gene, CDR1 is SNHLY and CDR2 is FYNNEI. Trimming took off 3 bases at V and 3 bases at J, with 9 bases between the two ends. The CDR3 runs to 13 residues.

This clonotype was seen more than once but under ten times. V is TRBV27 and J is TRBJ2-5, with TRBD2 as a possible D gene (6 bases). Per germline, CDR1 MNHEY and CDR2 SMNVEV (reference sequence). Trimming stripped 6 bases from V and 7 bases from J, with 12 bases between. This CDR3 has 12 amino acids. The CDR3 here is CASRPTGGTQYF. In DNA form, the CDR3 reads TGTGCCAGCAGGCCGACCGGGGGGACCCAGTACTTC.

This sequence joins TRBV10-3 and TRBJ1-6; 8 positions match TRBD1. The germline V gene has CDR1 ENHRY and CDR2 SYGVKD. V dropped 2 bases and J dropped 9; count of bases not matched to a gene: 6. This CDR3 comprises 15 residues. The CDR3, as DNA: TGTGCCATCAGTGAGGGGACAGGAGCTCTTTCACCCCTCCACTTT. Protein: CAISEGTGALSPLHF.

The chain recombines TRBV15 with TRBJ1-5; D not certain. Germline lookup yields CDR1 LNHNV and CDR2 YYDKDF (reference sequence). The CDR3 runs to 15 residues. Trimming stripped 0 bases from V and 7 bases from J, with 13 bases between. CDR3 sequence reads: CATSRDTAAGQPQHF. In DNA form, the CDR3 reads TGTGCCACCAGCAGAGATACAGCCGCTGGGCAGCCCCAGCATTTT.

This clonotype was recorded a few times. The chain has TRBV14 and TRBJ2-1, with D possibly being TRBD1 (5 bases). Germline values: CDR1 SGHDN, CDR2 FVKESK. The CDR3 totals 15 residues. The V end was cut by 0 bases, the J end by 8 bases, with 14 bases between. CDR3: CASSQEGRAKHEQFF. For the CDR3, the DNA is TGTGCCAGCAGCCAAGAGGGCAGGGCAAAGCATGAGCAGTTCTTC.

The gene calls are TRBV6-5 and TRBJ1-6, with 7 bases lining up with TRBD1. The CDR3 is 13 amino acids. The V and J ends lost 2 bases and 13 bases, in that order; junction bases with no gene match: 5. Germline CDR1 MNHEY, CDR2 SVGAGI. The CDR3, as DNA: TGTGCCAGCAGTTACGGGACAGCTGACCCCCTCCACTTT. Protein: CASSYGTADPLHF.

This clonotype showed up many times. V and J are TRBV18 and TRBJ2-5; TRBD1 might be the D (5 bases). The J call may be mistaken, given a closer DNA end match to TRBJ2-7. Germline V lookup: CDR1 KGHSH, CDR2 LQKENI. The CDR3 loop spans 12 amino acids. This chain's CDR3 is CASSPQGSEQYF. CDR3 nucleotide sequence: TGTGCCAGCTCACCGCAGGGTTCCGAGCAGTACTTC.

This clonotype was seen a handful of times. The chain uses TRBV6-5 and TRBJ1-5; D call uncertain. V lost 8 bases and J 5 bases, leaving 10 bases between the germline ends. CDR3 size: 12 residues. Germline V gene lookup returns CDR1 MNHEY and CDR2 SVGAGI. This CDR3 is CASGEAYQPQHF. CDR3 nucleotides: TGTGCCAGCGGGGAGGCCTATCAGCCCCAGCATTTT.

The genes are TRBV12-3 or TRBV12-4 and TRBJ1-2; D is undetermined. With 6 bases removed from V and 8 bases from J, the gap between germline ends came to 16 bases. This CDR3 contains 13 residues. This chain's CDR3 is CASRLLGQLGYTF. CDR3 bases: TGTGCCAGCAGGCTGTTGGGCCAACTGGGCTACACCTTC.

This clonotype was counted many times. V and J are TRBV5-1 and TRBJ1-4; D perhaps matches TRBD1 (6 bases). CDR3 length: 15 residues. Germline-derived CDR1 and CDR2 are SGHRS and YFSETQ. The V gene lost 3 bases and the J gene lost 8 bases, with 17 bases spanning the gap. The CDR3 spells CASSSSTGNVEKLFF. The CDR3 DNA reads TGCGCCAGCAGCTCCTCCACAGGGAACGTGGAAAAACTGTTTTTT. Based on the CDR3 plus reference TRBV5-1 and TRBJ1-4, the full variable domain is KAGVTQTPRYLIKTRGQQVTLSCSPISGHRSVSWYQQTPGQGLQFLFEYFSETQRNKGNFPGRFSGRQFSNSRSEMNVSTLELGDSALYLCASSSSTGNVEKLFFGSGTQLSVL.

V usage is TRBV29-1 and J usage is TRBJ2-1; D perhaps matches TRBD1 (6 bases). This CDR3 is built from 11 residues. Germline loops: CDR1 SQVTM, CDR2 ANQGSEA. V shed 6 bases and J shed 7 bases, with 10 bases lying between them. CDR3 sequence (DNA): TGCAGCGTGCTAACAGGGAATGAGCAGTTCTTC. Translation: CSVLTGNEQFF.

The chain links TRBV29-1 to TRBJ2-4, with 10 bases fitting TRBD2. The J segment lost 2 bases and the V segment lost 1 base, leaving 5 bases of the junction unmatched. The V gene's germline CDR1 is SQVTM and CDR2 ANQGSEA. The CDR3 spans 16 residues. DNA of the CDR3: TGCAGCGTTGAAGCCCTAGCGGGGGCCCCCAAAAACATTCAGTACTTC. Its translation is CSVEALAGAPKNIQYF.